These 8 T cell receptor beta chains originate from one sample sequenced in a study of blood T cells in healthy people across ages. It was with a sample-barcoded 5' primer and a J-beta primer mix that a second PCR of roughly 7 to 12 cycles was run. TCRdb re-called the 5' RACE reads through MiXCR, storing one row per CDR3 protein. Of hundreds of thousands of distinct CDR3 sequences listed, roughly 20% are singletons. The sequenced sample was blood. Receptors originate from a man in his 70s in good health.

This clonotype was seen only a few times. The gene calls are TRBV20-1 and TRBJ1-2; D remains ambiguous. CDR1 and CDR2 from the germline V gene are DFQATT and SNEGSKA (reference sequence). V shed 0 bases and J shed 7 bases, with 3 bases lying between them. The CDR3 length is 10 residues. DNA of the CDR3: TGCAGTGCTAGAGATCCTGGCTACACCTTC. Translation gives CSARDPGYTF.

The chain recombines TRBV10-3 with TRBJ1-3, with unresolved D. Trimming cost V 2 bases and J 2 bases, with 10 bases left between them. There are 15 residues in the CDR3. Germline values: CDR1 ENHRY, CDR2 SYGVKD. This CDR3 is CAISEEGVTGNTIYF. Here the CDR3 DNA reads TGTGCCATCAGTGAGGAGGGAGTTACTGGAAACACCATATATTTT.

The sample holds a few counts of this clonotype. The rearrangement uses TRBV11-2 and TRBJ2-4; maybe TRBD2 (5 bases). This CDR3 is built from 14 residues. CDR1 is SGHAT and CDR2 is FQNNGV in the germline V gene. V was shortened by 6 bases and J by 1 base, with 10 bases between the two germline ends. The CDR3 DNA is TGTGCCAGCAGTGATGGGGAGGCCAAAAACATTCAGTACTTC. It encodes CASSDGEAKNIQYF. The full variable domain, rest sourced from reference TRBV11-2 and TRBJ2-4, is EAGVAQSPRYKIIEKRQSVAFWCNPISGHATLYWYQQILGQGPKLLIQFQNNGVVDDSQLPKDRFSAERLKGVDSTLKIQPAKLEDSAVYLCASSDGEAKNIQYFGAGTRLSVL.

The gene calls are TRBV7-2 and TRBJ2-2; no clear D. The V end lost 4 bases, the J end lost 3 bases, and 9 bases lay between the germline ends. The CDR3 has 14 residues. Germline V CDR1 and CDR2: SGHTA, FQGNSA. DNA for the CDR3: TGTGCCAGCAGCTCCCCATCCTACACCGGGGAGCTGTTTTTT. Translation gives CASSSPSYTGELFF.

The genes are TRBV12-3 or TRBV12-4 and TRBJ1-2; unclear D gene. The CDR3 spans 13 residues. Deletions cut 6 bases from V and 7 bases from J, with 15 bases between. CDR3 sequence reads: CASSLGSSPGYTF. The CDR3 DNA sequence: TGTGCCAGCAGCCTAGGTAGCAGTCCTGGCTACACCTTC.

This clonotype has more than one count but fewer than ten. This sequence joins TRBV3-1 and TRBJ2-1; TRBD2 matches at 15 bases. The germline gives CDR1 LGHDT, CDR2 YNNKEL (reference sequence). The V segment lost 4 bases and the J segment 4 bases; nucleotides outside the gene matches: 14. The CDR3 length is 20 residues. The CDR3 DNA follows: TGTGCCAGCAGCCCCCCTTCCGGGACTAGCGGGAGGCCACCTTACAATGAGCAGTTCTTC. Translated: CASSPPSGTSGRPPYNEQFF.

The V call is TRBV29-1, the J call TRBJ1-3; D gene uncertain. The CDR3 has 12 amino acids. Trimming took 5 bases from V and 0 from J, leaving 5 bases between them. Germline CDR1 SQVTM, CDR2 ANQGSEA. DNA for the CDR3: TGCAGCGTTCGAATCTCTGGAAACACCATATATTTT. Its translation: CSVRISGNTIYF.

The rearrangement uses TRBV20-1 and TRBJ2-1, with a weak D call TRBD2 (5 bases). Germline assignment: CDR1 DFQATT and CDR2 SNEGSKA (reference sequence). The CDR3 is made up of 15 amino acids. Trimming removed 3 bases from V and 2 bases from J, with 14 bases in between. The CDR3, as DNA: TGCAGTGCTAGGGACTCCAGCCCCCCCTACAATGAGCAGTTCTTC. Protein: CSARDSSPPYNEQFF.